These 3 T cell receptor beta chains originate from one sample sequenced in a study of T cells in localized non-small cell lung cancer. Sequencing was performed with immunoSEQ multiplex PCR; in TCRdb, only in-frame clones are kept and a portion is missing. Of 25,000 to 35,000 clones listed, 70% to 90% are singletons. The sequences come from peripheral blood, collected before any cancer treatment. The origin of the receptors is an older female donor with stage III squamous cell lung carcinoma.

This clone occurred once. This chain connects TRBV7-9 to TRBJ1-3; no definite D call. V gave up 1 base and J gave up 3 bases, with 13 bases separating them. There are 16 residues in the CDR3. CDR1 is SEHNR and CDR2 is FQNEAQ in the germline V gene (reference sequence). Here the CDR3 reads CASSLGVNSDGNTIYF. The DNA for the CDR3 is TGTGCCAGCAGCTTAGGGGTCAATTCGGATGGAAACACCATATATTTT.

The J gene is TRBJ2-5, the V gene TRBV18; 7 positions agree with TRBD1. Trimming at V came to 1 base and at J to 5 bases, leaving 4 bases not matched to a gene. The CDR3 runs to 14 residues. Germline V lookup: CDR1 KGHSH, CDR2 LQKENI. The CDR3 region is CASSPRQGMETQYF. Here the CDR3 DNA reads TGTGCCAGCTCACCACGACAGGGAATGGAGACCCAGTACTTC.

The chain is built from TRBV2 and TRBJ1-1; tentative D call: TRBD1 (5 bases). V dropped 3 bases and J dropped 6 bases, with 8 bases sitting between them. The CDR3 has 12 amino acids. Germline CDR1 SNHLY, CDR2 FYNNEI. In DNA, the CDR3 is TGTGCCAGCAGTGAGTGGGGGTCTGAAGCTTTCTTT. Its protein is CASSEWGSEAFF. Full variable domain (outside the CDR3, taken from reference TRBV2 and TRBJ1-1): EPEVTQTPSHQVTQMGQEVILRCVPISNHLYFYWYRQILGQKVEFLVSFYNNEISEKSEIFDDQFSVERPDGSNFTLKIRSTKLEDSAMYFCASSEWGSEAFFGQGTRLTVV.